A selection of T cell receptor beta chains follows, all from one sample in a study of blood T cell repertoires in COVID-19. Here immunoSEQ multiplex PCR was the method, and the copy in TCRdb shows in-frame clones only, minus some. Counted here are more than 150,000 clones, roughly four fifths occurring once; the ten biggest clones make up 13% to 15%. Sequencing input: peripheral blood. Source of these receptors: a young man with active or convalescent COVID-19. CDR3s include the opening cysteine and the closing phenylalanine or tryptophan. Fields, in order: clone size, D gene, V gene, J gene, CDR3 protein, CDR3 DNA. A D gene is named only where the DNA matches it firmly. Clone size is stated in some rows and not others, as once, few, many or a class when expanded.

size: -
D: TRBD1
V: TRBV4-1
J: TRBJ1-4
CDR3: CASRRDGTGPGKLFF
DNA: TGCGCCAGCAGGCGGGACGGGACAGGGCCAGGAAAACTGTTTTTT

size: -
D: TRBD2
V: TRBV3-1/TRBV3-2
J: TRBJ2-7
CDR3: CASSQGAGGAYEQYF
DNA: TGTGCCAGCAGCCAAGGGGCGGGGGGAGCCTACGAGCAGTACTTC

size: -
D: -
V: TRBV9
J: TRBJ2-1
CDR3: CASSVDARGWDEQFF
DNA: TGTGCCAGCAGCGTAGATGCCAGGGGCTGGGATGAGCAGTTCTTC

size: -
D: TRBD2
V: TRBV4-3
J: TRBJ2-7
CDR3: CASSQARLAGGYEQYF
DNA: TGCGCCAGCAGCCAAGCCCGACTAGCGGGAGGCTACGAGCAGTACTTC

size: -
D: TRBD2
V: TRBV12-5
J: TRBJ2-7
CDR3: CASFLKTGGPYEQYF
DNA: TGTGCCTCCTTCTTAAAAACGGGAGGGCCATACGAGCAGTACTTC

size: -
D: -
V: TRBV6-5
J: TRBJ1-1
CDR3: CASRVTLRGEAFF
DNA: TGTGCCAGCAGAGTGACGCTGCGGGGTGAAGCTTTCTTT

size: -
D: -
V: TRBV5-1
J: TRBJ1-1
CDR3: CASSLGTSFNTEAFF
DNA: TGCGCCAGCAGCTTGGGGACAAGCTTTAACACTGAAGCTTTCTTT

size: -
D: -
V: TRBV5-1
J: TRBJ2-1
CDR3: CASSYLQGYNEQFF
DNA: TGCGCCAGCAGTTACCTACAGGGTTACAATGAGCAGTTCTTC

size: -
D: -
V: TRBV6-1
J: TRBJ1-2
CDR3: CASSEARSGYTF
DNA: TGTGCCAGCAGTGAAGCGCGTAGTGGCTACACCTTC

size: -
D: TRBD1
V: TRBV2
J: TRBJ1-2
CDR3: CASRGNRGLAYGYTF
DNA: TGTGCCAGCAGAGGCAACAGGGGTCTAGCCTATGGCTACACCTTC

size: -
D: -
V: TRBV7-2
J: TRBJ1-6
CDR3: CASSNRETLHF
DNA: TGTGCCAGCAGCAACAGGGAGACCCTCCACTTT

size: -
D: -
V: TRBV11-3
J: TRBJ2-1
CDR3: CASSLDSPRTLAGSYNEQFF
DNA: TGTGCCAGCAGCTTAGATTCCCCCCGGACTCTGGCTGGGTCCTACAATGAGCAGTTCTTC

size: -
D: -
V: TRBV10-2
J: TRBJ1-5
CDR3: CASSDLGVGNQPQHF
DNA: TGCGCCAGCAGTGATTTAGGGGTCGGAAATCAGCCCCAGCATTTT

size: -
D: TRBD1
V: TRBV10-1
J: TRBJ1-1
CDR3: CASSQTGLGGSTEAFF
DNA: TGCGCCAGCAGTCAGACAGGGTTGGGCGGAAGCACTGAAGCTTTCTTT

size: -
D: TRBD1
V: TRBV5-4
J: TRBJ1-2
CDR3: CASSRGQGDYGYTF
DNA: TGTGCCAGCAGCAGGGGACAGGGTGACTATGGCTACACCTTC

size: -
D: -
V: TRBV5-1
J: TRBJ2-3
CDR3: CASSLVQAGSTDTQYF
DNA: TGCGCCAGCAGCTTGGTCCAGGCGGGATCGACAGATACGCAGTATTTT

size: -
D: -
V: TRBV7-2
J: TRBJ1-6
CDR3: CASSGGPPSPLHF
DNA: TGTGCCAGCAGCGGGGGCCCCCCATCACCCCTCCACTTT

size: -
D: -
V: TRBV19
J: TRBJ2-1
CDR3: CASSIGPSISYNEQFF
DNA: TGTGCCAGTAGTATAGGACCTAGCATCTCCTACAATGAGCAGTTCTTC

size: -
D: TRBD1
V: TRBV27
J: TRBJ1-2
CDR3: CASRTGQNYGYTF
DNA: TGTGCCAGCAGAACGGGACAGAACTATGGCTACACCTTC

size: -
D: -
V: TRBV5-5
J: TRBJ2-3
CDR3: CASSQVGSTDTQYF
DNA: TGTGCCAGCAGCCAGGTTGGCAGCACAGATACGCAGTATTTT

size: few
D: TRBD1
V: TRBV10-2
J: TRBJ1-1
CDR3: CASSVPQGGGEAFF
DNA: TGCGCCAGCAGTGTACCACAGGGGGGGGGTGAAGCTTTCTTT

size: -
D: -
V: TRBV29-1
J: TRBJ2-7
CDR3: CSASWDTFYEQYF
DNA: TGCAGCGCCTCCTGGGACACCTTCTACGAGCAGTACTTC

size: -
D: TRBD1
V: TRBV27
J: TRBJ2-1
CDR3: CASSSRAGTGPYNEQFF
DNA: TGTGCCAGCAGTTCCCGGGCTGGGACAGGGCCGTACAATGAGCAGTTCTTC

size: -
D: -
V: TRBV12-2
J: TRBJ1-3
CDR3: CASRFQTVRDHQRGNTIYF
DNA: TGTGCAAGTCGCTTTCAGACAGTCCGTGACCATCAAAGGGGAAACACCATATATTTT

size: -
D: -
V: TRBV18
J: TRBJ1-1
CDR3: CASSPPSTDYTEAFF
DNA: TGTGCCAGCTCACCCCCCTCGACAGACTACACTGAAGCTTTCTTT

size: -
D: TRBD1
V: TRBV7-2
J: TRBJ1-3
CDR3: CASSLSDRGHFGNTIYF
DNA: TGTGCCAGCAGCTTAAGTGACAGGGGGCACTTTGGAAACACCATATATTTT

size: -
D: -
V: TRBV27
J: TRBJ2-5
CDR3: CASSFQAQETQYF
DNA: TGTGCCAGCAGTTTTCAGGCCCAAGAGACCCAGTACTTC

size: -
D: TRBD2
V: TRBV10-3
J: TRBJ2-5
CDR3: CAISEGVAGPQETQYF
DNA: TGTGCCATCAGTGAAGGGGTAGCGGGACCCCAAGAGACCCAGTACTTC

size: -
D: -
V: TRBV4-1
J: TRBJ2-1
CDR3: CASSQDPPEAYNEQFF
DNA: TGCGCCAGCAGCCAAGATCCCCCAGAAGCCTACAATGAGCAGTTCTTC

size: -
D: -
V: TRBV27
J: TRBJ1-6
CDR3: CASSLFAPAFDNSPLHF
DNA: TGTGCCAGCAGTTTATTCGCGCCTGCCTTTGATAATTCACCCCTCCACTTT

size: few
D: TRBD1
V: TRBV4-1
J: TRBJ1-1
CDR3: CASSQWDRTNTEAFF
DNA: TGCGCCAGCAGCCAATGGGACAGAACGAACACTGAAGCTTTCTTT

size: few
D: TRBD1
V: TRBV29-1
J: TRBJ1-1
CDR3: CSVDGDSLNTEAFF
DNA: TGCAGCGTTGACGGGGACAGCCTTAACACTGAAGCTTTCTTT

size: -
D: TRBD1
V: TRBV4-3
J: TRBJ2-7
CDR3: CASSQDWGTEDEQYF
DNA: TGCGCCAGCAGCCAAGATTGGGGGACAGAGGACGAGCAGTACTTC

size: -
D: TRBD2
V: TRBV5-4
J: TRBJ2-1
CDR3: CASSASGSSYNEQFF
DNA: TGTGCCAGCAGCGCTAGCGGGAGCTCCTACAATGAGCAGTTCTTC

size: -
D: -
V: TRBV2
J: TRBJ1-1
CDR3: CASASGNGGNTEAFF
DNA: TGTGCCAGCGCCTCCGGGAACGGGGGGAACACTGAAGCTTTCTTT

size: -
D: TRBD1
V: TRBV11-3
J: TRBJ2-5
CDR3: CASSRGTAQETQYF
DNA: TGTGCCAGCAGCAGAGGGACAGCCCAAGAGACCCAGTACTTC

size: -
D: -
V: TRBV4-1
J: TRBJ2-5
CDR3: CASSQTRETQYF
DNA: TGCGCCAGCAGCCAGACTCGTGAGACCCAGTACTTC

size: once
D: TRBD1
V: TRBV6-5
J: TRBJ1-2
CDR3: CASSYSTGTVSGYTF
DNA: TGTGCCAGCAGTTACTCTACCGGGACAGTCTCCGGCTACACCTTC

size: -
D: -
V: TRBV5-4
J: TRBJ2-3
CDR3: CASSLEERDTQYF
DNA: TGTGCCAGCAGCTTGGAGGAGAGGGATACGCAGTATTTT

size: -
D: -
V: TRBV11-2
J: TRBJ2-7
CDR3: CASSLMLGDLSVNEQYF
DNA: TGTGCCAGCAGCTTAATGCTCGGAGACCTATCGGTGAACGAGCAGTACTTC

size: few
D: -
V: TRBV6-5
J: TRBJ2-7
CDR3: CASSYSRRGLHEQYF
DNA: TGTGCCAGCAGTTACTCGCGGAGAGGGCTGCACGAGCAGTACTTC